The 22 T cell receptor beta chains below all came from one sample that was sequenced in a study of blood T cell repertoires in COVID-19. Repertoires were generated with immunoSEQ multiplex PCR, while TCRdb's copy carries only in-frame clones and drops some. The sample includes around 100,000 clones, about 77% of them seen just once. The sample was peripheral blood. These receptor sequences come from an older man with active or convalescent COVID-19.

This clone was picked up a small number of times. The J gene is TRBJ2-2, the V gene TRBV6-2 or TRBV6-3, with TRBD1 as a possible D gene (6 bases). Per the germline V gene, CDR1 is MNHEY and CDR2 is SVGEGT. The CDR3 has 15 residues. Trimming shortened V by 6 bases and J by 6 bases, and 17 bases separated the two germline ends. In nucleotides, the CDR3 is TGTGCCAGCAGCACTCCAGGGGTTTCCGCCGGGGAGCTGTTTTTT. Its translation: CASSTPGVSAGELFF.

The V and J genes are TRBV5-6 and TRBJ1-5; no clear D gene. V lost 4 bases to trimming and J lost 3 bases, with 14 bases between them. This CDR3 is built from 15 residues. CDR1 and CDR2 (germline): SGHDT, YYEEEE. In DNA form, the CDR3 reads TGTGCCAGCAGCACGAGGTTCCAGATCAATCAGCCCCAGCATTTT. It translates to CASSTRFQINQPQHF.

There are a few counts of this clone. The chain has TRBV7-9 and TRBJ1-6, with TRBD1 identical over 7 bases. V gave up 11 bases and J gave up 8 bases; unmatched junction bases: 12. The CDR3 is 14 residues long. CDR1 and CDR2 from the germline V gene are SEHNR and FQNEAQ (reference sequence). The CDR3 DNA sequence: TGTGCCTGCCCAAGACAGGGTACAGATTCACCCCTCCACTTT. This codes for CACPRQGTDSPLHF.

The chain has TRBV30 and TRBJ2-4; D uncertain. The CDR3 has 15 residues. V was pared by 2 bases and J by 4 bases, with 15 bases between. Germline CDR1 is GTSNPN and CDR2 is SVGIG (reference sequence). CDR3 nucleotide sequence: TGTGCCTGGAGTATTAAACGGTCCTCAAAAAACATTCAGTACTTC. It encodes CAWSIKRSSKNIQYF.

The chain combines TRBV4-1 with TRBJ1-4; D call uncertain. This CDR3 has 15 residues. Trimming left V 1 base short and J 5 bases short, with 11 bases between. The V gene's germline CDR1 is MGHRA and CDR2 YSYEKL. The CDR3 bases are TGCGCCAGCAGCCAAGGGGCAGGCCCCAATGAAAAACTGTTTTTT. It is translated as CASSQGAGPNEKLFF.

The CDR3 DNA is TGTGCCAGCACCCCCCTCCCAGCGGGGAACCCCAATGAGCAGTTCTTC. Translated: CASTPLPAGNPNEQFF. The chain is built from TRBV27 and TRBJ2-1; 7 bases align to TRBD2. CDR3 size: 16 residues. Trimming took 7 bases from V and 6 from J; bases not matched to a gene: 15. From germline, CDR1 is MNHEY and CDR2 SMNVEV (reference sequence).

This clone was counted at least ten times. CDR3: CASSLDVGTSSYNEQFF. As DNA, the CDR3 is TGTGCCAGCAGCTTAGACGTGGGGACTAGCTCCTACAATGAGCAGTTCTTC. This chain uses TRBV7-9 with TRBJ2-1, with TRBD2 matching 8 bases. The V gene end was trimmed by 1 base and the J gene end by 0 bases; junction bases not matched to a gene: 5. CDR3 length: 17 amino acids. From germline, CDR1 is SEHNR and CDR2 FQNEAQ (reference sequence). The entire variable domain, with the rest obtained from reference TRBV7-9 and TRBJ2-1, is as follows: DTGVSQNPRHKITKRGQNVTFRCDPISEHNRLYWYRQTLGQGPEFLTYFQNEAQLEKSRLLSDRFSAERPKGSFSTLEIQRTEQGDSAMYLCASSLDVGTSSYNEQFFGPGTRLTVL.

This chain connects TRBV2 to TRBJ1-1; 8 bases are shared with TRBD1. J was trimmed by 6 bases and V by 7 bases; bases with no gene match: 13. The CDR3 has 15 residues. The germline CDR1 and CDR2 sequences are SNHLY and FYNNEI. CDR3: CASNLDQGAGPEAFF. DNA for the CDR3: TGTGCCAGCAACCTCGATCAGGGGGCGGGCCCTGAAGCTTTCTTT. The full variable domain, completed using reference TRBV2 and TRBJ1-1, is EPEVTQTPSHQVTQMGQEVILRCVPISNHLYFYWYRQILGQKVEFLVSFYNNEISEKSEIFDDQFSVERPDGSNFTLKIRSTKLEDSAMYFCASNLDQGAGPEAFFGQGTRLTVV.

V is TRBV7-2 and J is TRBJ1-6, with TRBD1 as a possible D gene (6 bases). The CDR3 has 15 amino acids. V shed 5 bases and J shed 6 bases, with 14 bases lying between them. Germline V gene sequence: CDR1 SGHTA, CDR2 FQGNSA. This chain's CDR3 is CASSTIQGRNSPLHF. The CDR3 DNA sequence: TGTGCCAGCAGCACAATACAGGGACGTAATTCACCCCTCCACTTT.

V and J are TRBV7-9 and TRBJ2-7; D remains ambiguous. Germline V CDR1 and CDR2: SEHNR, FQNEAQ (reference sequence). V was trimmed by 1 base and J by 1 base, leaving 14 bases between them. This CDR3 comprises 16 residues. The CDR3 DNA sequence: TGTGCCAGCAGCTTAGTAGGTCTATCGAGGTCCTACGAGCAGTACTTC. Translation gives CASSLVGLSRSYEQYF.

The gene calls are TRBV30 and TRBJ1-6; 7 bases are shared with TRBD1. Germline CDR1 GTSNPN, CDR2 SVGIG (reference sequence). J was trimmed by 6 bases and V by 3 bases; bases with no gene match: 2. This CDR3 spans 13 amino acids. CDR3 sequence: CAWRGQPNSPLHF. The DNA for the CDR3 is TGTGCCTGGAGGGGACAGCCTAATTCACCCCTCCACTTT.

This chain uses TRBV4-2 with TRBJ1-2, with 7 bases that match TRBD1. Germline V gene lookup returns CDR1 LGHNA and CDR2 YNFKEQ. This CDR3 has 16 amino acids. With V trimmed by 0 bases and J by 4 bases, 8 bases remained unmatched. In DNA, the CDR3 is TGTGCCAGCAGCCAAGATCGCAGAGGGGGCGTCTATGGCTACACCTTC. As protein: CASSQDRRGGVYGYTF.

The V and J genes are TRBV25-1 and TRBJ2-3; perhaps TRBD2 as D (5 bases). Germline CDR1 is MGHDK and CDR2 is SYGVNS. Trimming took off 2 bases at V and 0 bases at J, with 18 bases between the two ends. The CDR3 runs 18 residues. CDR3 region: CASSEPLRGGGSTDTQYF. The CDR3 DNA reads TGTGCCAGCAGTGAACCCCTCCGGGGTGGCGGTAGCACAGATACGCAGTATTTT.

CDR3 sequence: CASSRAGVSGNTIYF. The CDR3 nucleotides are TGCGCCAGCTCCCGGGCAGGGGTCTCTGGAAACACCATATATTTT. This sequence joins TRBV5-1 and TRBJ1-3; D is perhaps TRBD1 (6 bases). The CDR3 spans 15 residues. The V gene's germline CDR1 is SGHRS and CDR2 YFSETQ. V lost 7 bases and J lost 0, with 14 bases in between.

This clone was detected only a few times. The chain uses TRBV5-6 and TRBJ1-2; D gene uncertain. The V end was cut by 2 bases, the J end by 1 base, with 9 bases between. The CDR3 totals 14 residues. CDR1 is SGHDT and CDR2 is YYEEEE in the germline V gene. The CDR3 sequence: CASSFPYSNYGYTF. The DNA of the CDR3 is TGTGCCAGCAGCTTCCCTTACAGTAACTATGGCTACACCTTC.

This clone was detected a few times. This chain joins TRBV5-1 and TRBJ2-6; TRBD2 matches 11 bases. There are 19 residues in the CDR3. The germline gives CDR1 SGHRS, CDR2 YFSETQ. Trimming removed 2 bases from V and 0 bases from J; junction bases left unmatched: 7. The CDR3 loop reads CASSFLAGGSGSGANVLTF. CDR3 in DNA: TGCGCCAGCAGCTTCCTAGCGGGGGGATCTGGCTCTGGGGCCAACGTCCTGACTTTC.

The rearrangement uses TRBV3-1 (or the pseudogene TRBV3-2) and TRBJ1-1; 8 bases are a match to TRBD1. V lost 1 base, J lost 4 bases, and 8 bases stayed unmatched. This CDR3 contains 16 residues. Germline-derived CDR1 and CDR2 are LGHDT and YNNKEL (reference sequence). CDR3 sequence: CASSQGPGGAGTEAFF. The CDR3 coding sequence is TGTGCCAGCAGCCAAGGGCCAGGGGGCGCGGGCACTGAAGCTTTCTTT.

The J gene is TRBJ2-3, the V gene TRBV5-4; TRBD2 agrees at 7 bases. The CDR3 has 15 amino acids. The J segment lost 1 base and the V segment lost 0 bases, leaving 2 bases of the junction unmatched. Per the germline V gene, CDR1 is SGHNT and CDR2 is YYREEE (reference sequence). CDR3 in amino acids: CASSLATSGTDTQYF. The CDR3 nucleotides read TGTGCCAGCAGCTTGGCAACTAGCGGCACAGATACGCAGTATTTT.

This chain links TRBV7-2 with TRBJ1-2; D call uncertain. The CDR3 length is 14 residues. From germline, CDR1 is SGHTA and CDR2 FQGNSA. The ends were cut back, 5 bases at V and 8 bases at J, with 18 bases in the middle. The CDR3 reads CASSPGRPEWGYTF. CDR3 nucleotide sequence: TGTGCCAGCAGCCCCGGGAGGCCGGAATGGGGCTACACCTTC.

The CDR3 DNA follows: TGTGCCAGCAGTTTGCGGCGGGAGGGCGAGCAGTACTTC. It is translated as CASSLRREGEQYF. This chain links TRBV12-3 or TRBV12-4 with TRBJ2-7, with TRBD2 identical over 9 bases. This CDR3 spans 13 amino acids. Trimming at V came to 3 bases and at J to 6 bases, leaving 3 bases not matched to a gene.

The V gene is TRBV12-2, the J gene TRBJ2-2; TRBD2, the table's D call, lacks a check against the DNA. TRBV12-2 is an annotated pseudogene. The CDR3 extends over 17 amino acids. This CDR3 reads CASRRPLTSGRAGELFF. CDR3 nucleotides: TGTGCAAGTCGCAGGCCCCTGACTAGCGGGAGAGCCGGGGAGCTGTTTTTT.

The V gene is TRBV9, the J gene TRBJ1-1; 9 nucleotides agree with TRBD1. The germline gives CDR1 SGDLS, CDR2 YYNGEE. This CDR3 spans 15 amino acids. V was clipped by 0 bases and J by 3 bases; unmatched bases: 3. The CDR3 DNA is TGTGCCAGCAGCGTAGATACAGGGGGCTACACTGAAGCTTTCTTT. Translated, it gives CASSVDTGGYTEAFF. Together with reference TRBV9 and TRBJ1-1, the CDR3 gives the full variable domain: DSGVTQTPKHLITATGQRVTLRCSPRSGDLSVYWYQQSLDQGLQFLIQYYNGEERAKGNILERFSAQQFPDLHSELNLSSLELGDSALYFCASSVDTGGYTEAFFGQGTRLTVV.